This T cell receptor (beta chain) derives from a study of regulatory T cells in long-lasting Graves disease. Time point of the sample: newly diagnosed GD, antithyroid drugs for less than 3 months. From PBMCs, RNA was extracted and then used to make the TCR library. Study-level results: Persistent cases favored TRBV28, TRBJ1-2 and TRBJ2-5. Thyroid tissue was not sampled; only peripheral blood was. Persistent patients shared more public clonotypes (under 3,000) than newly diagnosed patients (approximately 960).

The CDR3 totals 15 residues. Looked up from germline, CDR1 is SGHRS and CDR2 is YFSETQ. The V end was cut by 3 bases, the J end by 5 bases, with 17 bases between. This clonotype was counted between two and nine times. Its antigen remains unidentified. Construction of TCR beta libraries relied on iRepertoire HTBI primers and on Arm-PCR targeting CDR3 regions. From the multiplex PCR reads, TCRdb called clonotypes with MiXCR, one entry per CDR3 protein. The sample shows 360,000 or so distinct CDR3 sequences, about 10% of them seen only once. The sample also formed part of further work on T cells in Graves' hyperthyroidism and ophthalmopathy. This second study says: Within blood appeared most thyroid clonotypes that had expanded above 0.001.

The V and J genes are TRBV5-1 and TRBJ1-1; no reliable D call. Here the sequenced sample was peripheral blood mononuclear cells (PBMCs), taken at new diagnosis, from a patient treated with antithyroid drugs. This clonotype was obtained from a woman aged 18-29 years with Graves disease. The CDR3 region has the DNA TGCGCCAGCAGCTCGGCGGGCCCCGTTACAACTGAAGCTTTCTTT. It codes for CASSSAGPVTTEAFF.